A single sample is the source of the 9 T cell receptor beta chains below, sequenced in a study of T cell repertoires in cytomegalovirus infection. TCRdb re-called the reads through MiXCR, storing one row per CDR3 protein. The sample includes some 940,000 distinct CDR3 sequences, under 40% of them seen just once. Their antigen targets remain unknown. Sample: cultured CD8+ T cells from PBMCs, taken from culture after CMV antigen stimulation. These receptors originate from a human donor in good health (CMV status not recorded). Some clones in this sample may be carry-over from other donors' samples.

The chain combines TRBV6-1 with TRBJ1-1; D not certain. Trimming pared 4 bases from V and 8 bases from J, leaving 5 bases between. The germline V gene has CDR1 MNHNS and CDR2 SASEGT. CDR3 size: 10 residues. Here the CDR3 DNA reads TGTGCCAGCAGTGGCAGGGAAGCTTTCTTT. Amino acid sequence: CASSGREAFF.

The V and J genes are TRBV7-9 and TRBJ1-5; unclear D gene. This CDR3 has 12 amino acids. V shed 3 bases and J shed 10 bases, with 10 bases lying between them. Germline V gene lookup returns CDR1 SEHNR and CDR2 FQNEAQ (reference sequence). CDR3 DNA sequence: TGTGCCAGCAGCTTTGGTGAATACCCCCAGCATTTT. This gives the protein CASSFGEYPQHF.

The chain couples TRBV19 to TRBJ1-2; the D gene is possibly TRBD1 (5 bases). The V gene lost 7 bases and the J gene lost 5 bases, with 17 bases spanning the gap. Germline V gene data show CDR1 as LNHDA and CDR2 as SQIVND (reference sequence). The CDR3 is 14 residues long. The CDR3, as DNA: TGTGCCAGTATGACAGCATCCTCCAAATATGGCTACACCTTC. Its protein product is CASMTASSKYGYTF.

V and J are TRBV13 and TRBJ2-1, with 7 bases lining up with TRBD2. The CDR3 spans 17 residues. The germline CDR1 and CDR2 sequences are PRHDT and FYEKMQ (reference sequence). Losses at the gene ends were 5 bases for V and 0 bases for J; bases not matched to a gene: 10. The CDR3 loop is CASSLLGAGDSYNEQFF. The CDR3 bases are TGTGCCAGCAGCCTCCTAGGGGCGGGGGACTCCTACAATGAGCAGTTCTTC.

This clonotype was recorded a few times. This chain connects TRBV19 to TRBJ2-3; no clear D gene. Germline CDR1 reads LNHDA; CDR2 reads SQIVND (reference sequence). Trimming stripped 3 bases from V and 1 base from J, with 11 bases between. The CDR3 extends over 15 amino acids. The CDR3 bases are TGTGCCAGTAGTATTAGGTCCTTTCGCACAGATACGCAGTATTTT. Translating it yields CASSIRSFRTDTQYF.

This clonotype was counted between two and nine times. The V call is TRBV24-1, the J call TRBJ2-1; D not certain. Per germline, CDR1 KGHDR and CDR2 SFDVKD. The length of the CDR3 is 14 residues. V was shortened by 5 bases and J by 0 bases, with 7 bases between the two germline ends. The CDR3, as DNA: TGTGCCACCAGTGCGGGCAGCTCCTACAATGAGCAGTTCTTC. Translation: CATSAGSSYNEQFF.

This clonotype was counted many times. The rearrangement links TRBV2 to TRBJ1-2, with D uncertain. The germline V gene encodes CDR1 SNHLY and CDR2 FYNNEI. The CDR3 is 10 residues long. V lost 7 bases and J lost 4, with 4 bases in between. The chain's CDR3 is CASKGYGYTF. For the CDR3, the DNA is TGTGCCAGCAAAGGCTATGGCTACACCTTC.

The chain uses TRBV27 and TRBJ2-7, with a possible D match to TRBD1 (6 bases). Germline V gene lookup returns CDR1 MNHEY and CDR2 SMNVEV (reference sequence). Trimming pared 2 bases from V and 5 bases from J, leaving 10 bases between. The CDR3 covers 13 residues. The CDR3 DNA sequence: TGTGCCAGCAGTTTACTCCCAGGGGACGAGCAGTACGTC. It is translated as CASSLLPGDEQYV.

The genes are TRBV6-5 and TRBJ1-2, with D possibly being TRBD1 (5 bases). Trimming pared 5 bases from V and 4 bases from J, leaving 20 bases between. This CDR3 region has 16 residues. Germline V gene data show CDR1 as MNHEY and CDR2 as SVGAGI. The CDR3 spells CASSIRDGPLPYGYTF. The CDR3 DNA sequence: TGTGCCAGCAGTATTAGGGACGGCCCTCTCCCCTATGGCTACACCTTC.